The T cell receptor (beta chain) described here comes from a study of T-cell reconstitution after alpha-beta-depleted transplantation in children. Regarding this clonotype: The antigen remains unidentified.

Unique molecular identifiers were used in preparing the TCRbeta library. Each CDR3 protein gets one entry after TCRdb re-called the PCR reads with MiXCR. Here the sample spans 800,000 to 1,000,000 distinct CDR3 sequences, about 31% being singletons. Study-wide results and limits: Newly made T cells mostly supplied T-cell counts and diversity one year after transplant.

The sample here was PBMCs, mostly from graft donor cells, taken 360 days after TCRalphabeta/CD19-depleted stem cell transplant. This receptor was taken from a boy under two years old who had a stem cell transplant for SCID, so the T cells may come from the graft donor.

CDR3 sequence reads: CATSRGLQGSYEQYF. In DNA form, the CDR3 reads TGTGCCACCAGCAGAGGCCTACAGGGTTCCTACGAGCAGTACTTC. This rearrangement joins TRBV15 to TRBJ2-7, with D possibly being TRBD1 (6 bases). Germline V lookup: CDR1 LNHNV, CDR2 YYDKDF (reference sequence). The CDR3 consists of 15 residues. Trimming cost V 1 base and J 1 base, with 11 bases left between them.